This T cell receptor (beta chain) was recovered during a study of shared clonotypes between healthy human individuals. The study, taken as a whole, reports: Sampling involved blood alone; tissue repertoires likely differ. There were few donors, and this limited the genetic and exposure-history diversity represented.

The material for each subset, its genomic DNA, was split evenly across several immunoSEQ plates. An approximately 210 ng quantity of DNA, 25,000 to 35,000 T cell genomes, went into the sorted-subset replicate PCRs. Only in-frame clones appear in the TCRdb table, and some are missing; sequencing was by immunoSEQ multiplex PCR. The sample includes roughly 2,300,000 clones, about 90% seen only once; the top ten take 0.37%. Trimming took 8 bases from V and 10 from J, leaving 15 bases between them. Germline CDR1 is SNHLY and CDR2 is FYNNEI. The CDR3 is 13 amino acids. This clone was seen just once. Its antigen remains unidentified.

Sequences were obtained from naive CD4+ T cells from PBMCs. Subset: CD45RA+ positively selected. The source of this sequence is a man in his late teens or twenties in good health. Some clones in this sample may be carry-over from other donors' samples. The gene calls are TRBV2 and TRBJ1-6; the D is unclear. The CDR3 bases are TGTGCCAGCGCGCCCTCTCCCTGGTCACCCCTCCACTTT. This encodes CASAPSPWSPLHF. Filled out from reference TRBV2 and TRBJ1-6, the complete variable domain reads EPEVTQTPSHQVTQMGQEVILRCVPISNHLYFYWYRQILGQKVEFLVSFYNNEISEKSEIFDDQFSVERPDGSNFTLKIRSTKLEDSAMYFCASAPSPWSPLHFGNGTRLTVT.